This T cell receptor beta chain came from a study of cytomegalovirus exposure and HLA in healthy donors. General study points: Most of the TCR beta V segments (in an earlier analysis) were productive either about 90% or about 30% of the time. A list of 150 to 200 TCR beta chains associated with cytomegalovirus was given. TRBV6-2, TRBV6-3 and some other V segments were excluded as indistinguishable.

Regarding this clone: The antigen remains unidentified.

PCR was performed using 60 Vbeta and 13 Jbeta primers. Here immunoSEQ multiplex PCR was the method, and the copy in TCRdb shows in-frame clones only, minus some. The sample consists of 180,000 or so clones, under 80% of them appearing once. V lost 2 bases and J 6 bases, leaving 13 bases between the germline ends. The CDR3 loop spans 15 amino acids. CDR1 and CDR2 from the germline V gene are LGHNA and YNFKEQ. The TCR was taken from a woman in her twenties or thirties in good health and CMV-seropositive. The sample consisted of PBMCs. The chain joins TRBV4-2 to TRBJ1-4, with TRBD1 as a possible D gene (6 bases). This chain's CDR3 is CASSQRDTMDEKLFF. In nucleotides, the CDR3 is TGTGCCAGCAGCCAACGGGACACGATGGATGAAAAACTGTTTTTT.